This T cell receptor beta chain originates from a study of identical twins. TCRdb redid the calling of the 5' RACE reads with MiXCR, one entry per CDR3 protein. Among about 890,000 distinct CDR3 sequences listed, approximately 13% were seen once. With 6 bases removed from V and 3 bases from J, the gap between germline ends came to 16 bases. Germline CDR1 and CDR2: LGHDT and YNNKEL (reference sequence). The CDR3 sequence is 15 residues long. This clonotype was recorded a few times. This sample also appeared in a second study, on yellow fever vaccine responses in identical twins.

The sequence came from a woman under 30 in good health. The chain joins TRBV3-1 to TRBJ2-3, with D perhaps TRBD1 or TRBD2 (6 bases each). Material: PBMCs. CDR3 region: CASRLGGPQTDTQYF. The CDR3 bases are TGTGCCAGCAGACTTGGGGGGCCTCAGACAGATACGCAGTATTTT.